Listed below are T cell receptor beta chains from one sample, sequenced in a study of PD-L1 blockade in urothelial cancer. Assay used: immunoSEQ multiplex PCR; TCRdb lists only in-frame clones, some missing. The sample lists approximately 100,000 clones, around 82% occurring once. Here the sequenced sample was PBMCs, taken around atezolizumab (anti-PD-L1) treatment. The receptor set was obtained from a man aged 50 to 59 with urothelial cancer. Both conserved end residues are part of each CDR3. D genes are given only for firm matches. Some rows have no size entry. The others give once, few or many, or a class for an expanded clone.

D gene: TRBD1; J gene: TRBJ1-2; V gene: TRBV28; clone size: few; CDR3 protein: CASSLYTLGTGRNGYTF; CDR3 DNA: TGTGCCAGCAGTCTTTATACCCTGGGGACAGGTCGGAATGGCTACACCTTC
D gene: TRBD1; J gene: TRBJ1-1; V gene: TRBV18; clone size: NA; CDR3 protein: CASHRGLGEAFF; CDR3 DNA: TGTGCCAGCCACAGGGGGCTAGGAGAAGCTTTCTTT
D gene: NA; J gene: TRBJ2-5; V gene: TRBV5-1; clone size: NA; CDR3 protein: CASSFLGVQETQYF; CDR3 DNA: TGCGCCAGCAGCTTCCTCGGGGTCCAAGAGACCCAGTACTTC
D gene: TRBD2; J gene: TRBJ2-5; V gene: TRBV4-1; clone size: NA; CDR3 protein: CASSLTSGETQYF; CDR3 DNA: TGCGCCAGCAGCCTGACTAGCGGAGAGACCCAGTACTTC
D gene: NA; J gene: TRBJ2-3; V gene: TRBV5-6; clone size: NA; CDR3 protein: CASSLELASDTQYF; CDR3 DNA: TGTGCCAGCAGCTTAGAGCTAGCCTCAGATACGCAGTATTTT
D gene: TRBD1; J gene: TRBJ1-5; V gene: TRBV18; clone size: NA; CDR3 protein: CASSPDRVEAQHF; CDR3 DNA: TGTGCCAGCTCACCAGACAGGGTAGAGGCCCAGCATTTT
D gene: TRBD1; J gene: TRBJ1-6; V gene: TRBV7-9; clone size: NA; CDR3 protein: CASSPGTGNAALHF; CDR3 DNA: TGTGCCAGCAGCCCCGGGACAGGTAATGCAGCCCTCCACTTT
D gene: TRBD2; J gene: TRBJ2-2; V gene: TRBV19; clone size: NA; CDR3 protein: CASSHQGLAGGPRTGELFF; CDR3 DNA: TGTGCCAGTAGTCACCAAGGACTAGCGGGAGGGCCGAGGACCGGGGAGCTGTTTTTT
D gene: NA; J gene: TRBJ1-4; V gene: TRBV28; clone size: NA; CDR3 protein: CASSPGPRGGEKKLFF; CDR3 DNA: TGTGCCAGCAGTCCGGGGCCGAGAGGGGGAGAGAAAAAACTGTTTTTT
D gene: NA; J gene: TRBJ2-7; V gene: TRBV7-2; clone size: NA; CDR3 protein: CASSLHAYEQYF; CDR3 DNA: TGTGCCAGCAGCTTACATGCCTACGAGCAGTACTTC
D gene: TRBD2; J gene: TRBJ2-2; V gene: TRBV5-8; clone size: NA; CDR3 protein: CASSLLAGVGTGELFF; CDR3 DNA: TGTGCCAGCAGCTTACTAGCGGGAGTCGGGACCGGGGAGCTGTTTTTT
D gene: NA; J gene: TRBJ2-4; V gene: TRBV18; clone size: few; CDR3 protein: CASSPPIQTKNIQYF; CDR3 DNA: TGTGCCAGCTCACCACCGATACAGACCAAAAACATTCAGTACTTC
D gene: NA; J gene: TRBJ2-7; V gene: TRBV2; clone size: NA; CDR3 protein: CASMLLNYEQYF; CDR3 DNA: TGTGCCAGCATGCTACTCAACTACGAGCAGTACTTC
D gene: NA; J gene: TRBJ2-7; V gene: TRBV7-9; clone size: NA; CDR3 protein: CASSLVGQGSYEQYF; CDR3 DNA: TGTGCCAGCAGCTTAGTGGGGCAGGGTTCCTACGAGCAGTACTTC
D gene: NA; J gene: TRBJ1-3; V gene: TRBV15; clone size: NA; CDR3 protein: CATSEGGENTIYF; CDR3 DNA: TGTGCCACCAGCGAAGGAGGGGAAAACACCATATATTTT
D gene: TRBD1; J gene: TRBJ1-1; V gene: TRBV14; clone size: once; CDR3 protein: CASSKPGQGSNTEAFF; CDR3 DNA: TGTGCCAGCAGCAAACCGGGACAGGGGTCGAACACTGAAGCTTTCTTT
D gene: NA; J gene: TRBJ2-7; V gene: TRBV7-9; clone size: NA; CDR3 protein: CASSLDGGYEQYF; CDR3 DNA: TGTGCCAGCAGCTTGGACGGAGGCTACGAGCAGTACTTC
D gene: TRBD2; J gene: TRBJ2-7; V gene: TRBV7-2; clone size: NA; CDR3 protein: CASSFRTSGIYEQYF; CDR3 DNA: TGTGCCAGCAGCTTCAGGACTAGCGGGATCTACGAGCAGTACTTC
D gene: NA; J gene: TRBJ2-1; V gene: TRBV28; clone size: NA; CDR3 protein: CASSSTKYNEQFF; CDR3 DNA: TGTGCCAGCAGTTCTACCAAGTACAATGAGCAGTTCTTC
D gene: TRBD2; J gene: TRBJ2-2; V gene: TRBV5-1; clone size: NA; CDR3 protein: CASSLVSSGRVAQLATGELFF; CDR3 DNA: TGCGCCAGCAGCTTGGTCTCTAGCGGGAGGGTGGCCCAGCTGGCCACCGGGGAGCTGTTTTTT
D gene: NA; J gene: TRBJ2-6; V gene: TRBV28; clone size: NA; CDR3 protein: CATRGVNLAWAF; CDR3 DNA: TGTGCCACCCGCGGCGTAAATCTTGCGTGGGCTTTC
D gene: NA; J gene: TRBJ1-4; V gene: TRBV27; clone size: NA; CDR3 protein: CASSTRRGEKLFF; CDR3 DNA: TGTGCCAGCAGTACCCGCCGGGGTGAAAAACTGTTTTTT
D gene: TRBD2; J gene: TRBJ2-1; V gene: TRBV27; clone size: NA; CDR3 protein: CASSALAGEAYNEQFF; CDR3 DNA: TGTGCCAGCAGTGCCTTAGCGGGAGAGGCCTACAATGAGCAGTTCTTC
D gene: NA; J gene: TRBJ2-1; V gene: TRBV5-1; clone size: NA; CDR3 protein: CASSLDQASSYNEQFF; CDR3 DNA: TGCGCCAGCAGCTTGGATCAGGCAAGCTCCTACAATGAGCAGTTCTTC
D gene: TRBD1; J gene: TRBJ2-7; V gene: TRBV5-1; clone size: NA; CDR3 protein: CASSHHGTGGHEQYF; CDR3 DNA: TGCGCCAGCAGCCATCACGGGACAGGGGGACACGAGCAGTACTTC
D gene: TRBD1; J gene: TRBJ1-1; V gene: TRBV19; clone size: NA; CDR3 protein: CASSFGQGVNTEAFF; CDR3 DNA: TGTGCCAGTAGTTTCGGACAGGGGGTGAACACTGAAGCTTTCTTT
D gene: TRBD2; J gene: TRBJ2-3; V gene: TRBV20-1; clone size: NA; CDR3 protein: CLAASTDTQYF; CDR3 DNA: TGCCTAGCGGCTAGCACAGATACGCAGTATTTT
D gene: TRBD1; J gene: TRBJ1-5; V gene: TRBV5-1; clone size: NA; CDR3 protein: CASRETGVGNQPQHF; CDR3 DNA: TGCGCCAGCAGAGAAACAGGGGTAGGCAATCAGCCCCAGCATTTT
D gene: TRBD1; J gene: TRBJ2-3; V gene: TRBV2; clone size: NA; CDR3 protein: CASGKTGVGALTDTQYF; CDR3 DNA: TGTGCCAGCGGGAAGACAGGGGTGGGAGCCCTCACAGATACGCAGTATTTT
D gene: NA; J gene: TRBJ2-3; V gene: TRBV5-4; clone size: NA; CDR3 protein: CASSLGPHPPSTDTQYF; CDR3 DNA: TGTGCCAGCAGCTTGGGGCCTCACCCCCCAAGCACAGATACGCAGTATTTT
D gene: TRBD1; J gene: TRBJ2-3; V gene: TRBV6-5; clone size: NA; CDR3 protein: CASSPGTGTDTQYF; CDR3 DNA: TGTGCCAGCAGCCCCGGGACAGGGACAGATACGCAGTATTTT
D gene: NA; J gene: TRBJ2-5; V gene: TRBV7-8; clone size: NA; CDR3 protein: CASSSQGTSLGTQYF; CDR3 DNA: TGTGCCAGCAGCTCACAAGGGACAAGCCTGGGGACCCAGTACTTC
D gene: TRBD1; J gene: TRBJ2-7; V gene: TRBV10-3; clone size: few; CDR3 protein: CAIRAHGQVDYEQYF; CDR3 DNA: TGTGCCATCAGGGCGCACGGACAGGTCGACTACGAGCAGTACTTC
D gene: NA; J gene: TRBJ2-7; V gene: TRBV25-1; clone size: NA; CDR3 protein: CASSDRGYEQYF; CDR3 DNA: TGTGCCAGCAGTGATAGAGGATACGAGCAGTACTTC
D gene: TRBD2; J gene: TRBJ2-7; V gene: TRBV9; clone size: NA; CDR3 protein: CASNSGASYEQYF; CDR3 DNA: TGTGCCAGCAATAGCGGGGCCTCCTACGAGCAGTACTTC
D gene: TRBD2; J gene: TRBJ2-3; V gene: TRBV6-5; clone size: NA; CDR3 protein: CASSPRGGRVYTQYF; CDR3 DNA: TGTGCCAGCAGCCCTCGGGGCGGGAGAGTTTATACGCAGTATTTT
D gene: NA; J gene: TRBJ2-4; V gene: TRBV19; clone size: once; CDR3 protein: CASSMAGAKNIQYF; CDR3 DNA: TGTGCCAGTAGTATGGCGGGAGCCAAAAACATTCAGTACTTC
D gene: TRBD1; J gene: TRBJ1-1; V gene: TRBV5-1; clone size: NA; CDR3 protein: CASSRDRARTEAFF; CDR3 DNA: TGCGCCAGCAGCCGGGACAGGGCTCGAACTGAAGCTTTCTTT
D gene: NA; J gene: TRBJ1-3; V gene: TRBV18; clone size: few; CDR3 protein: CASSPLTGIGYF; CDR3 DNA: TGTGCCAGCTCACCCCTCACAGGGATAGGATATTTT
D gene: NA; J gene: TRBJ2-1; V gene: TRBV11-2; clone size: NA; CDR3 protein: CASSLDSGTSAFF; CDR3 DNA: TGTGCCAGCAGCTTAGATTCGGGAACCTCTGCGTTCTTC
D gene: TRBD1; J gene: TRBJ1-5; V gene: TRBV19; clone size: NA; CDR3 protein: CASSAGQGRQPQHF; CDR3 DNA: TGTGCCAGTAGTGCTGGACAGGGTAGGCAGCCCCAGCATTTT